The entry below gives a single T cell receptor (beta chain) sequence along with its context. The antigen is unknown. The record originates from a study of identical twins. The study, taken as a whole, reports: Invariant MAIT and iNKT cells are populations that could partly confound zero-insertion analyses.

TCRdb re-called the 5' RACE reads with MiXCR, one entry per CDR3 protein. The data contain hundreds of thousands of distinct CDR3 sequences, about 20% of them singletons. This sample also belongs to another study, concerning T cells expressing NK-cell markers.

The specimen sequenced was PBMCs. The sequence was obtained from a woman younger than 30 in good health.

CDR3: CAISEGQIKNYGYTF. CDR3 bases: TGTGCCATCAGTGAAGGACAGATAAAAAACTATGGCTACACCTTC. The rearrangement uses TRBV10-3 and TRBJ1-2; perhaps TRBD1 as D (6 bases). This CDR3 is built from 15 residues. CDR1 is ENHRY, CDR2 SYGVKD, per germline. V lost 3 bases and J 2 bases, leaving 13 bases between the germline ends.